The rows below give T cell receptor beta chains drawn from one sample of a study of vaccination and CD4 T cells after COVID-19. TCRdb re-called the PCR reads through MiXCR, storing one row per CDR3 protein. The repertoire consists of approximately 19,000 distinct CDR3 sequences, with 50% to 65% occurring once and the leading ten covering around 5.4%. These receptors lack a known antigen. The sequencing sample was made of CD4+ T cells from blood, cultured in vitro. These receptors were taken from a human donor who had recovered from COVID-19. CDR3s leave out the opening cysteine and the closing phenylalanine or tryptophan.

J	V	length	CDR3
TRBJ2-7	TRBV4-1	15	ASSQTDFPRDPDRQY
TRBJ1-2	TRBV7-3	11	ASSLQGGMGYT
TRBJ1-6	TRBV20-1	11	SARDRSNSPLH
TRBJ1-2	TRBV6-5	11	ASSYSTGQGYT
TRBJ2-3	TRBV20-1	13	SANPPDFLTDTQY
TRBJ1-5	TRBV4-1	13	ASSQEWDSNQPQH
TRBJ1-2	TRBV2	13	ASYGGQGLTYGYT
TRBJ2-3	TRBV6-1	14	ASSGPRGPSTDTQY
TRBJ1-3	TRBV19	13	ASSIQDSGGNTIY
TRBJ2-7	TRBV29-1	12	SVQGFGPAYEQY
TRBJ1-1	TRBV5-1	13	ASSQGDSGNTEAF
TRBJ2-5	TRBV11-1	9	ASSLGETQY
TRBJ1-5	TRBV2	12	ASSGSGQNQPQH
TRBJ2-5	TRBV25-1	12	ASSIRGGEETQY